The clone carrying this T cell receptor beta chain was seen many times. Antigen unknown. With the read ending 3 residues before the CDR3 end, the germline J gene is used to fill in that end. CDR1 KGHSY and CDR2 FQNENV come from the germline V gene. This CDR3 comprises 15 residues. The sample originates from a study of T cell clonality in common variable immunodeficiency. General observations from the study: TCRbeta clonality was increased in CVID versus healthy controls.

Control and CVID samples contributed equal amounts of genomic DNA. Sequenced by immunoSEQ multiplex PCR; TCRdb stores in-frame clones only, minus some. The sample yields roughly 60,000 clones, without any singletons. Patients and controls were mostly of Caucasian heritage. Sequenced: peripheral blood mononuclear cells. This clonotype was obtained from a person aged 18 to 70 in good health. J is TRBJ1-1 and V is TRBV16; 10 bases fit TRBD1. CDR3 DNA, as far as it was read: TGTGCCAGCAGCCAATTGGGACAGGGGTTCTCAGTG. Encoded protein: CASSQLGQGFSV. The entire CDR3 is CASSQLGQGFSVAFF.